This TCR beta chain was obtained from a study of OX40 agonist ivuxolimab in advanced cancers. The assay was immunoSEQ multiplex PCR, and TCRdb's table has in-frame clones only and misses some. This sample carries roughly 83,000 clones, 84% of them seen once, and the ten largest clones take about 7%. Trimming removed 5 bases from V and 2 bases from J, with 2 bases in between. CDR1 and CDR2 from the germline V gene are SGHTA and FQGNSA. This CDR3 spans 11 amino acids. Of note for this clone: Its target is not known. In the same sample, other DNA sequences code for this CDR3.

Study-wide findings and caveats: CD4+ T cells averaged fewer expanded clones than CD8+ T cells.

The sequence derives from an adult with an advanced solid tumor such as melanoma, head and neck, liver or kidney cancer. The chain recombines TRBV7-2 with TRBJ2-3; no firm D call. Sequencing used CD4+ or CD8+ T cells sorted from blood, obtained in a trial of the OX40 agonist ivuxolimab. As DNA, the CDR3 is TGTGCCAGCAGCCTCACAGATACGCAGTATTTT. Its protein product is CASSLTDTQYF. Combining the CDR3 with reference TRBV7-2 and TRBJ2-3 gives the whole variable domain GAGVSQSPSNKVTEKGKDVELRCDPISGHTALYWYRQSLGQGLEFLIYFQGNSAPDKSGLPSDRFSAERTGGSVSTLTIQRTQQEDSAVYLCASSLTDTQYFGPGTRLTVL.